This TCR beta chain was captured in a study of CD4 T cells in relation to SARS-CoV-2 and coronaviruses. Across the whole study: Controls used an HIV-1 Nef peptide pool or no peptide.

Concerning this clone itself: Its antigen is undetermined.

Generated by immunoSEQ multiplex PCR, the TCRdb table keeps only in-frame clones and is missing some. Among tens of thousands of clones listed, 55% to 75% were seen once. CD4+ T cells from unexposed donors were obtained before the COVID-19 pandemic (2011-2018). After ten to eleven days of culture, CD4+ T cells were isolated. Testing used SARS-CoV-2 S/N and four cold-coronavirus spikes on unexposed-donor CD4+ T cells, cells permitting. About 2 million PBMCs per well were cultured with approximately 10 IU/ml IL-2. Fresh IL-2 medium replaced half the medium on days 3 and 7. Sequenced material: CD4+ T cells from PBMCs, cultured in vitro. The source of this sequence is a human donor in good health.

CDR3: CASSERVFVDRGQPQHF. In nucleotides, the CDR3 is TGTGCCAGCAGTGAAAGAGTCTTTGTCGACAGGGGACAGCCCCAGCATTTT. The rearrangement links TRBV6-1 to TRBJ1-5; TRBD1 matches 8 bases. The CDR3 has 17 amino acids. Germline-derived CDR1 and CDR2 are MNHNS and SASEGT. Germline trimming cut 2 bases from V and 7 bases from J; bases unmatched to any gene: 13.